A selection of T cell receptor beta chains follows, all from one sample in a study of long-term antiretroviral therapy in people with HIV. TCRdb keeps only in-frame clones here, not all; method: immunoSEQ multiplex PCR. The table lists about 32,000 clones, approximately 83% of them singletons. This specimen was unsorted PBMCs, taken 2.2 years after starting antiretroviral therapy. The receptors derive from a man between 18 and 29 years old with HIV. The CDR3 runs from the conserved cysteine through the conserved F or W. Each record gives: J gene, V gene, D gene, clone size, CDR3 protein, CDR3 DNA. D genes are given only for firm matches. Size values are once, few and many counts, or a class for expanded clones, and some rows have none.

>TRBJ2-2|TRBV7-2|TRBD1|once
CASSQRGQGGTGELFF
TGTGCCAGCAGCCAGCGGGGACAGGGGGGAACCGGGGAGCTGTTTTTT
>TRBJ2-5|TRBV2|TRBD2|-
CASIDPGTSRRKTQYF
TGTGCCAGCATTGACCCCGGGACTAGTCGTCGAAAGACCCAGTACTTC
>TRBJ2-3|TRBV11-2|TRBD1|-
CASSLAQGATSTDTQYF
TGTGCCAGCAGCTTAGCCCAGGGGGCTACTAGCACAGATACGCAGTATTTT
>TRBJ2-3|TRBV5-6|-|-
CASSLGWAGTDTQYF
TGTGCCAGCAGCTTGGGGTGGGCGGGGACAGATACGCAGTATTTT
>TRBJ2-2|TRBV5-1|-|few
CASSYGTNTGELFF
TGCGCCAGCAGCTATGGTACGAACACCGGGGAGCTGTTTTTT
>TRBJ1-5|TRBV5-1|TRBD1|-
CASSLGGDRVQPQHF
TGCGCCAGCAGCTTGGGGGGGGACAGGGTTCAGCCCCAGCATTTT
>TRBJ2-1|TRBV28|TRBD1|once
CASITGTGYNEQFF
TGTGCCAGCATTACCGGGACAGGGTACAATGAGCAGTTCTTC
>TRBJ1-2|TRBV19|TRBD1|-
CASSINSGGAGGIAGYTF
TGTGCCAGTAGTATTAATTCCGGAGGCGCAGGGGGCATAGCTGGCTACACCTTC
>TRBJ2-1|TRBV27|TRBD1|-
CASSSLGQASYNEQFF
TGTGCCAGCAGTTCCCTGGGACAGGCATCCTACAATGAGCAGTTCTTC
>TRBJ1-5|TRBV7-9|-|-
CASSLGSGQPQHF
TGTGCCAGCAGCTTAGGCTCGGGTCAGCCCCAGCATTTT
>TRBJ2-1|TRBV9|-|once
CASSVVGWSSYNEQFF
TGTGCCAGCAGCGTAGTCGGCTGGAGCTCCTACAATGAGCAGTTCTTC
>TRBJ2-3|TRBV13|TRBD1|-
CASSSMTGGVTDTQYF
TGTGCCAGCAGCTCTATGACAGGGGGCGTCACAGATACGCAGTATTTT
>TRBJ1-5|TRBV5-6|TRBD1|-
CASSLTGQAGQPQHF
TGTGCCAGCAGCTTGACAGGACAGGCAGGTCAGCCCCAGCATTTT
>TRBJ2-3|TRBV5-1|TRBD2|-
CASSPGLAGTDTQYF
TGCGCCAGCAGCCCAGGACTAGCGGGGACAGATACGCAGTATTTT
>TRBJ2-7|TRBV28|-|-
CATQNREQYF
TGTGCCACCCAAAACAGGGAGCAGTACTTC
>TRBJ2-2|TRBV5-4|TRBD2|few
CASSAGLAGYTGELFF
TGTGCCAGCAGCGCGGGACTAGCGGGATACACCGGGGAGCTGTTTTTT
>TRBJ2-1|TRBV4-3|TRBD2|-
CASSQGSGQGSSGRVNEQFF
TGCGCCAGCAGCCAAGGGTCAGGACAGGGAAGTAGCGGGAGGGTCAATGAGCAGTTCTTC
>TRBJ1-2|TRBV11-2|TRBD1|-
CASSPGNTGGYGYTF
TGTGCCAGCAGCCCCGGAAACACAGGGGGCTATGGCTACACCTTC
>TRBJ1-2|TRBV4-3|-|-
CASSQENTVGHGYTF
TGCGCCAGCAGCCAAGAAAACACGGTGGGCCATGGCTACACCTTC
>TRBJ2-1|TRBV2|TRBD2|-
CASSDRAGEDNEQFF
TGTGCCAGCAGTGACCGGGCGGGAGAGGACAATGAGCAGTTCTTC
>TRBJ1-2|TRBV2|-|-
CASSEKTVYGYTF
TGTGCCAGCAGTGAAAAGACGGTATATGGCTACACCTTC
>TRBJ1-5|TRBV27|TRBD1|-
CASSLYGQGGQPQHF
TGTGCCAGCAGTTTATACGGACAGGGGGGCCAGCCCCAGCATTTT
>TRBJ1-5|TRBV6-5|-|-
CASSYSQGQGPQHF
TGTGCCAGCAGTTACTCGCAGGGGCAGGGGCCCCAGCATTTT
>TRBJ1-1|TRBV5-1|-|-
CASSLGQHGADTEAFF
TGCGCCAGCAGCTTGGGGCAACACGGGGCGGACACTGAAGCTTTCTTT